This note documents a single T cell receptor (beta chain) sequence. What it binds is not known. This specimen belongs to a study of shared clonotypes between healthy human individuals. Whole-study results and caveats: Genetic and exposure-history diversity was limited by the small donor number.

Assay: immunoSEQ multiplex PCR; the TCRdb copy retains only in-frame clones and omits some. The sample records about 2.4 million clones, over 85% being singletons. Per germline, CDR1 SQVTM and CDR2 ANQGSEA. With V trimmed by 6 bases and J by 3 bases, 6 bases remained unmatched. This CDR3 comprises 13 residues. The source is a young man in good health. Some clones in this sample may be carry-over from other donors' samples. The source material was naive CD4+ T cells from PBMCs. The subset denotes: CD45RA+ positively selected. This sequence joins TRBV29-1 and TRBJ1-2; 8 bases align to TRBD1. DNA for the CDR3: TGCAGCGTACGAACAGGGGGTGACTATGGCTACACCTTC. Translating it yields CSVRTGGDYGYTF.